The next 12 T cell receptor beta chains were all read from a single sample in a study of early T cells in non-severe SARS-CoV-2 infection (dated by TCRdb to the early 2020s). Libraries were built with 5' RACE. The sample was run on a NextSeq 500. The public reads were quality trimmed at Q25 with fastp and then assembled into clones with MiXCR by TCRdb, keeping productive beta chains. All rows with the same CDR3 protein become a single entry with the most common DNA and genes. The sample contains tens of thousands of distinct CDR3 sequences, roughly 13% of them found a single time. The ten largest clones add up to around 1.1% of the sample. The sample was whole blood. These receptors were obtained from an adult who was a healthcare worker with PCR-confirmed SARS-CoV-2 infection or an uninfected control (not recorded which).

There are many counts of this clonotype. This rearrangement joins TRBV28 to TRBJ2-7; 9 positions match TRBD2. The V segment lost 10 bases and the J segment 4 bases; nucleotides outside the gene matches: 11. This CDR3 spans 14 amino acids. CDR1 and CDR2 (germline): MDHEN, SYDVKM. CDR3 bases: TGTGCCATCTCGGGTAGCGGGGGAATGTACGAGCAGTACTTC. Its protein product is CAISGSGGMYEQYF.

This clonotype was seen more than once but under ten times. This chain uses TRBV6-2 or TRBV6-3 with TRBJ2-1; D may correspond to TRBD1 or TRBD2 (6 bases each). This CDR3 contains 16 residues. With 5 bases removed from V and 3 bases from J, the gap between germline ends came to 17 bases. Germline V gene lookup returns CDR1 MNHEY and CDR2 SVGEGT. In nucleotides, the CDR3 is TGTGCCAGCAGTACCCTGTCGGGGGCAAACTACAATGAGCAGTTCTTC. It encodes CASSTLSGANYNEQFF.

The CDR3, as DNA: TGTGCCAGCAGTGAAGGCCAGGGGATTTATGGCAATCAGCCCCAGCATTTT. Translation: CASSEGQGIYGNQPQHF. This rearrangement joins TRBV2 to TRBJ1-5, with D maybe TRBD1 (6 bases). CDR1 is SNHLY, CDR2 FYNNEI, per germline. The V end was cut by 1 base, the J end by 2 bases, with 15 bases between. The CDR3 spans 17 residues.

At least ten counts were recorded for this clonotype. The V gene is TRBV5-5, the J gene TRBJ2-2, with D possibly matching TRBD1 (6 bases). V dropped 2 bases and J dropped 9 bases, with 8 bases sitting between them. The CDR3 has 12 amino acids. CDR1 and CDR2 (germline): SGHKS, YYEKEE (reference sequence). CDR3 coding DNA: TGTGCCAGCAGCTTCAGGGGCCGGGAGCTGTTTTTT. It codes for CASSFRGRELFF. Filled out from reference TRBV5-5 and TRBJ2-2, the complete variable domain reads DAGVTQSPTHLIKTRGQQVTLRCSPISGHKSVSWYQQVLGQGPQFIFQYYEKEERGRGNFPDRFSARQFPNYSSELNVNALLLGDSALYLCASSFRGRELFFGEGSRLTVL.

This clonotype was observed a handful of times. For the CDR3, the DNA is TGTGCCAGCAGTAGCCCGGGACGGACCTATGGCTACACCTTC. It is translated as CASSSPGRTYGYTF. The chain couples TRBV28 to TRBJ1-2, with D maybe TRBD1 (5 bases). CDR3 size: 14 residues. The ends were cut back, 5 bases at V and 4 bases at J, with 14 bases in the middle. CDR1 and CDR2 (germline): MDHEN, SYDVKM.

The gene calls are TRBV7-2 and TRBJ2-3; D may be TRBD1 or TRBD2 (5 bases each). CDR3 size: 14 residues. Germline V gene lookup returns CDR1 SGHTA and CDR2 FQGNSA. The V gene lost 3 bases and the J gene lost 2 bases, with 9 bases spanning the gap. The CDR3 nucleotides read TGTGCCAGCAGCTTGGGACCTCTCACAGATACGCAGTATTTT. It translates to CASSLGPLTDTQYF.

This clonotype has just a few counts. The CDR3 nucleotides read TGTGCCAGTAGTACCCCCGGACTGGCAAACGAGCAGTACTTC. Translation: CASSTPGLANEQYF. This rearrangement joins TRBV19 to TRBJ2-7; D is possibly TRBD2 (5 bases). The germline V gene encodes CDR1 LNHDA and CDR2 SQIVND (reference sequence). The CDR3 extends over 14 amino acids. V lost 4 bases and J lost 5, with 15 bases in between.

With respect to this clonotype: This may come from a read error, since a much larger clone is one base off. The chain has TRBV20-1 and TRBJ1-1; D call uncertain. Trimming left V 6 bases short and J 4 bases short, with 18 bases between. The CDR3 sequence is 14 residues long. The germline gives CDR1 DFQATT, CDR2 SNEGSKA (reference sequence). CDR3 amino acids: CSAPAQGLGTEAFF. The CDR3 DNA reads as TGCAGTGCGCCCGCCCAAGGGCTGGGCACTGAAGCTTTCTTT.

This clonotype came up a few times. The V and J genes are TRBV29-1 and TRBJ1-2; D unresolved. The CDR3 runs to 11 residues. From germline, CDR1 is SQVTM and CDR2 ANQGSEA. The ends were cut back, 4 bases at V and 0 bases at J, with 3 bases in the middle. The chain's CDR3 is CSVAANYGYTF. CDR3 sequence (DNA): TGCAGCGTTGCAGCTAACTATGGCTACACCTTC. Combining the CDR3 with reference TRBV29-1 and TRBJ1-2 gives the whole variable domain SAVISQKPSRDICQRGTSLTIQCQVDSQVTMMFWYRQQPGQSLTLIATANQGSEATYESGFVIDKFPISRPNLTFSTLTVSNMSPEDSSIYLCSVAANYGYTFGSGTRLTVV.

This clonotype was counted a few times. V usage is TRBV28 and J usage is TRBJ2-2, with 9 bases identical to TRBD1. This CDR3 has 16 amino acids. In germline, CDR1 is MDHEN, CDR2 SYDVKM. After removal of 7 bases from V and 6 bases from J, the junction contained 12 bases not matched to a gene. The CDR3 DNA sequence: TGTGCCAGCACTATTGGCGGGACAGGGCAATCCGGGGAGCTGTTTTTT. Translating gives CASTIGGTGQSGELFF.

This chain links TRBV7-2 with TRBJ2-5; TRBD2 agrees at 8 bases. With V trimmed by 5 bases and J by 4 bases, 6 bases remained unmatched. The germline gives CDR1 SGHTA, CDR2 FQGNSA. The CDR3 contains 14 residues. The CDR3 nucleotides are TGTGCCAGCAGCCCGGGGGGGGTACGAGAGACCCAGTACTTC. This codes for CASSPGGVRETQYF.

The genes are TRBV20-1 and TRBJ1-2; 7 positions agree with TRBD1. V was clipped by 1 base and J by 2 bases; unmatched bases: 4. CDR3 size: 14 residues. Per the germline V gene, CDR1 is DFQATT and CDR2 is SNEGSKA (reference sequence). CDR3 bases: TGCAGTGCTAGAGTAAAGGGACAGAACTATGGCTACACCTTC. Translated: CSARVKGQNYGYTF.